The T cell receptor beta chain under discussion was sequenced for a study of PD-1 blockade in mismatch repair-deficient tumors. Study details: Enrolled about 2013-2017, patients had progressing, pretreated mismatch repair-deficient cancers of 11 to 13 types.

The protocol was immunoSEQ multiplex PCR, while the TCRdb copy is restricted to in-frame clones and leaves out a portion. The sample has roughly 25,000 clones, around 80% seen once; the top ten hold around 20%. Mismatch repair deficiency was confirmed in all patients, by PCR or immunohistochemistry. TCR sequencing covered a few patients who responded to pembrolizumab. Study outcomes and limitations: After pembrolizumab, tumor-resident clones rose rapidly, then generally contracted before radiologic responses.

The germline gives CDR1 ENHRY, CDR2 SYGVKD. This CDR3 has 13 amino acids. With V trimmed by 7 bases and J by 7 bases, 10 bases remained unmatched. A word on this clone: No antigen is known for it.

The receptor was derived from an adult with mismatch repair-deficient cancer. The chain joins TRBV10-3 to TRBJ2-7, with 7 nucleotides matching TRBD1. Specimen: peripheral blood, collected 12 weeks after starting pembrolizumab. CDR3 sequence (DNA): TGTGCCATCAAGGAGTCCCAGGGGGAAGAGCAGTACTTC. Translation gives CAIKESQGEEQYF.